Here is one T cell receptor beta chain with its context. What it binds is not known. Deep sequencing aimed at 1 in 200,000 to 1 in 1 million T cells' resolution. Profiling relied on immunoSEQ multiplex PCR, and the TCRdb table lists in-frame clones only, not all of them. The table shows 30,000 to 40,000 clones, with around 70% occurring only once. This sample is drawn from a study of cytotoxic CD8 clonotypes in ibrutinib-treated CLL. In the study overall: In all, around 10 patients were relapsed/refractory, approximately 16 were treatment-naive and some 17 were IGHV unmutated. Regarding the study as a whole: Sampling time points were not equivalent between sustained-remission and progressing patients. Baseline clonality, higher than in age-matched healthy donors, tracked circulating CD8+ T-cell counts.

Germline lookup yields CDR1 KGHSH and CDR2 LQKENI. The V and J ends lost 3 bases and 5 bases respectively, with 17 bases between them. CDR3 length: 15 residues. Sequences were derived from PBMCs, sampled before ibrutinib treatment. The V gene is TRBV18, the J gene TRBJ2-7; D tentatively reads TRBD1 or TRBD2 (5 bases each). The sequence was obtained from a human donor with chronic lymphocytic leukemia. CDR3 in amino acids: CASSPPGPSIDEQYF. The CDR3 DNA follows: TGTGCCAGCTCACCTCCGGGACCTAGCATCGACGAGCAGTACTTC.